These 10 T cell receptor beta chains were all obtained from the same sample, sequenced in a study of blood T cell repertoires in COVID-19 (TCRdb year 2020). Library method: the immunoSEQ multiplex PCR assay. This immuneACCESS table, as held by TCRdb, lists in-frame sequences with V and J called but not all clones. Of the missing ones, under half trace to an unresolved V gene in checked studies; the others have no known cause. The sample contains more than 95,000 clones, more than 70% of them found a single time. Approximately 3.5% of the sample comes from the top ten. The specimen sequenced was peripheral blood. These receptors came from an older woman with acute or convalescent COVID-19.

The V and J genes are TRBV19 and TRBJ2-6; D is ambiguous. The CDR3 extends over 15 amino acids. Germline V gene data show CDR1 as LNHDA and CDR2 as SQIVND (reference sequence). V dropped 3 bases and J dropped 3 bases, with 9 bases sitting between them. The CDR3 protein is CASSISGLGANVLTF. The CDR3 DNA is TGTGCCAGTAGTATTAGTGGGCTTGGGGCCAACGTCCTGACTTTC.

The genes are TRBV19 and TRBJ2-1; D not certain. The germline V gene has CDR1 LNHDA and CDR2 SQIVND (reference sequence). The CDR3 totals 15 residues. V lost 2 bases and J lost 5, with 13 bases in between. The CDR3 reads CASSISSGPHNEQFF. CDR3 nucleotide sequence: TGTGCCAGTAGTATATCATCAGGCCCTCACAATGAGCAGTTCTTC.

This chain uses TRBV3-1 (or the pseudogene TRBV3-2) with TRBJ1-1; TRBD1 might be the D (5 bases). The germline V and J ends were trimmed by 4 bases and 3 bases, with 12 bases remaining between them. Germline assignment: CDR1 LGHDT and CDR2 YNNKEL (reference sequence). There are 14 residues in the CDR3. As DNA, the CDR3 is TGTGCCAGCAGCCGACAGTCAGGGCACACTGAAGCTTTCTTT. It yields the protein CASSRQSGHTEAFF.

This clone was seen just once. The V and J genes are TRBV3-1 (or the pseudogene TRBV3-2) and TRBJ2-1; D is perhaps TRBD1 (6 bases). Germline values: CDR1 LGHDT, CDR2 YNNKEL (reference sequence). V lost 4 bases and J 7 bases, leaving 20 bases between the germline ends. This CDR3 has 16 residues. DNA for the CDR3: TGTGCCAGCAGCCCCTCAGACCTGGGGGCCCTGAATGAGCAGTTCTTC. It codes for CASSPSDLGALNEQFF.

The gene calls are TRBV28 and TRBJ2-5, with 8 positions matching TRBD1. Germline CDR1 and CDR2: MDHEN and SYDVKM. The CDR3 length is 14 residues. The junction had 5 bases not matched to a gene; V was cut back by 3 bases and J by 5 bases. The CDR3 DNA reads TGTGCCAGCAGTTTGGACAGGGTCTTGGAGACCCAGTACTTC. Translating it yields CASSLDRVLETQYF. Looking up the rest from reference TRBV28 and TRBJ2-5 gives the full variable domain: DVKVTQSSRYLVKRTGEKVFLECVQDMDHENMFWYRQDPGLGLRLIYFSYDVKMKEKGDIPEGYSVSREKKERFSLILESASTNQTSMYLCASSLDRVLETQYFGPGTRLLVL.

This clone was seen once. This rearrangement joins TRBV6-5 to TRBJ1-1, with a possible D match to TRBD1 (5 bases). CDR1 is MNHEY and CDR2 is SVGAGI in the germline V gene. CDR3 length: 12 residues. Trimming took off 6 bases at V and 4 bases at J, with 9 bases between the two ends. This chain's CDR3 is CASRDKGTEAFF. CDR3 in DNA: TGTGCCAGCAGGGACAAGGGCACTGAAGCTTTCTTT.

This clone came up a few times. The genes are TRBV28 and TRBJ1-5; TRBD1 aligns across 7 bases. This CDR3 comprises 14 residues. The trim removed 7 bases at V and 7 bases at J, leaving 10 bases unmatched. Germline CDR1 reads MDHEN; CDR2 reads SYDVKM. CDR3 region: CASIEGAGGQPQHF. The DNA for the CDR3 is TGTGCCAGCATCGAGGGGGCAGGTGGACAGCCCCAGCATTTT.

This chain joins TRBV20-1 and TRBJ2-4; D not certain. V lost 3 bases to trimming and J lost 5 bases, with 5 bases between them. The CDR3 is 11 amino acids. Germline loops: CDR1 DFQATT, CDR2 SNEGSKA (reference sequence). This chain's CDR3 is CSARSENIQYF. The CDR3, as DNA: TGCAGTGCTAGGTCCGAAAACATTCAGTACTTC.

This chain links TRBV27 with TRBJ1-4, with D possibly being TRBD1 (6 bases). The V end lost 4 bases, the J end lost 8 bases, and 17 bases lay between the germline ends. This CDR3 is built from 15 residues. The germline gives CDR1 MNHEY, CDR2 SMNVEV (reference sequence). CDR3 region: CASSSRQVMGEKLFF. As DNA, the CDR3 is TGTGCCAGCAGTTCCCGACAGGTCATGGGGGAAAAACTGTTTTTT.

CDR3 amino acids: CASSVASGEQYF. The CDR3 DNA is TGTGCCAGCAGCGTAGCTTCAGGCGAGCAGTACTTC. This rearrangement joins TRBV9 to TRBJ2-7; D is undetermined. Germline CDR1 is SGDLS and CDR2 is YYNGEE. Trimming removed 0 bases at V and 6 bases at J, with 7 bases between. The CDR3 is 12 amino acids.